This TCR beta chain was captured by sequencing in a study of T cell responses to AZD1222 COVID-19 vaccine. Sequencing was performed with immunoSEQ multiplex PCR; in TCRdb, only in-frame clones are kept and a portion is missing. Among about 170,000 clones listed, 80% to 90% were seen once. Findings of the study overall: Among AZD1222 vaccinees, only five to seven were seropositive at baseline.

As for this clone: No antigen is known for it.

This CDR3 spans 14 amino acids. J was trimmed by 5 bases and V by 5 bases; bases with no gene match: 2. Looked up from germline, CDR1 is LNHDA and CDR2 is SQIVND (reference sequence). This clonotype was sampled from an adult in good health. Specimen: peripheral blood, collected on day 0 of AZD1222 vaccination. The chain combines TRBV19 with TRBJ2-5; 13 bases are shared with TRBD2. DNA for the CDR3: TGTGCCAGTAGTGAGACTAGCGGGGGGGAGACCCAGTACTTC. Protein sequence: CASSETSGGETQYF.